A single sample is the source of the 28 T cell receptor beta chains below, sequenced in a study of blood T cell repertoires in COVID-19. Profiled with immunoSEQ multiplex PCR; TCRdb holds only in-frame clones, not every one. The sample lists approximately 40,000 clones, nearly 90% occurring once. The sample consisted of peripheral blood. The receptor set was obtained from a man in his 60s with COVID-19, enrolled during active disease.

The genes are TRBV5-1 and TRBJ2-2; 10 nucleotides agree with TRBD1. J was trimmed by 7 bases and V by 3 bases; bases with no gene match: 3. The germline gives CDR1 SGHRS, CDR2 YFSETQ. CDR3 size: 14 residues. The CDR3 nucleotides are TGCGCCAGCAGCTCCGGACAGGGGGTCGGGGAGCTGTTTTTT. Protein product: CASSSGQGVGELFF.

This chain joins TRBV12-5 and TRBJ1-6, with D unclear. Trimming stripped 6 bases from V and 7 bases from J, with 10 bases between. The CDR3 runs to 13 residues. CDR1 is LGHNT, CDR2 FRNRAP, per germline. For the CDR3, the DNA is TGTGCTAGTGGCCCCGGGTTGAATTCACCCCTCCACTTT. The encoded protein is CASGPGLNSPLHF.

This clone has only a few counts. The chain employs TRBV2 and TRBJ2-5; D remains ambiguous. The CDR3 runs to 14 residues. Per germline, CDR1 SNHLY and CDR2 FYNNEI. V lost 7 bases and J 5 bases, leaving 17 bases between the germline ends. CDR3 sequence (DNA): TGTGCCAGCACGGTCAGTAGCCCGAGGGAGACCCAGTACTTC. Translated, it gives CASTVSSPRETQYF.

This chain uses TRBV7-6 with TRBJ2-1; TRBD2 matches 14 bases. Germline CDR1 is SGHVS and CDR2 is FNYEAQ. V lost 5 bases, J lost 6 bases, and 6 bases stayed unmatched. The length of the CDR3 is 16 residues. The CDR3: CASSPAGLAGVNEQFF. CDR3 nucleotide sequence: TGTGCCAGCAGCCCAGCGGGACTAGCGGGAGTCAATGAGCAGTTCTTC.

The chain links TRBV9 to TRBJ1-2; possibly TRBD1 for D (6 bases). V lost 3 bases to trimming and J lost 2 bases, with 11 bases between them. The CDR3 sequence is 14 residues long. The germline V gene encodes CDR1 SGDLS and CDR2 YYNGEE. This chain's CDR3 is CASSEGHLNYGYTF. The CDR3 DNA reads as TGTGCCAGCAGCGAGGGACACCTCAACTATGGCTACACCTTC.

The gene calls are TRBV11-3 and TRBJ2-2, with 14 bases lining up with TRBD2. CDR1 SGHNT and CDR2 YENEEA come from the germline V gene. With V trimmed by 6 bases and J by 5 bases, 5 bases remained unmatched. CDR3 length: 16 residues. This chain's CDR3 is CASRNGTSGRTGELFF. The CDR3 DNA follows: TGTGCCAGCAGAAACGGGACTAGCGGGAGAACCGGGGAGCTGTTTTTT.

The chain links TRBV29-1 to TRBJ2-2; 8 bases are shared with TRBD2. Trimming at V came to 7 bases and at J to 0 bases, leaving 4 bases not matched to a gene. This CDR3 contains 14 residues. CDR1 and CDR2 (germline): SQVTM, ANQGSEA. The CDR3 DNA follows: TGCAGCGGCAGACTAGCGACGAACACCGGGGAGCTGTTTTTT. Protein sequence: CSGRLATNTGELFF.

The J gene is TRBJ1-1, the V gene TRBV14; 10 bases agree with TRBD1. Unmatched junction bases numbered 6, after V lost 4 bases and J lost 10 bases. The CDR3 is made up of 13 amino acids. Germline V gene sequence: CDR1 SGHDN, CDR2 FVKESK. For the CDR3, the DNA is TGTGCCAGCAGCCCCGGACAGGGGGTTACAGCTTTCTTT. Translating it yields CASSPGQGVTAFF. The whole variable domain, filled in from reference TRBV14 and TRBJ1-1, reads EAGVTQFPSHSVIEKGQTVTLRCDPISGHDNLYWYRRVMGKEIKFLLHFVKESKQDESGMPNNRFLAERTGGTYSTLKVQPAELEDSGVYFCASSPGQGVTAFFGQGTRLTVV.

In this sample, this clone turned up once. J is TRBJ1-1 and V is TRBV3-1 (or the pseudogene TRBV3-2); D gene ambiguous. Per germline, CDR1 LGHDT and CDR2 YNNKEL (reference sequence). The CDR3 spans 14 residues. Trimming took 6 bases from V and 1 from J, leaving 12 bases between them. The CDR3 DNA follows: TGTGCCAGCAGGGACCTGGGAGGGAACACTGAAGCTTTCTTT. Protein product: CASRDLGGNTEAFF.

The V and J genes are TRBV27 and TRBJ2-3, with TRBD2 matching over 13 bases. The CDR3 is 15 amino acids. Trimming cost V 6 bases and J 8 bases; bases outside gene matches: 8. CDR1 is MNHEY, CDR2 SMNVEV, per germline (reference sequence). Written as DNA, the CDR3 is TGTGCCAGCAGGTGGACTAGCGGGAGTTTAAGTACGCAGTATTTT. Its translation: CASRWTSGSLSTQYF.

The rearrangement links TRBV28 to TRBJ2-1; 11 bases fit TRBD2. Germline trimming cut 10 bases from V and 8 bases from J; bases unmatched to any gene: 22. This CDR3 is 18 amino acids long. Looked up from germline, CDR1 is MDHEN and CDR2 is SYDVKM. CDR3 protein: CATALLPTTTSGSYEQFF. As DNA, the CDR3 is TGTGCCACCGCGTTACTTCCGACTACTACTAGCGGGAGTTATGAGCAGTTCTTC.

The V gene is TRBV4-2, the J gene TRBJ2-2; D is possibly TRBD2 (5 bases). Germline V CDR1 and CDR2: LGHNA, YNFKEQ. CDR3 length: 16 amino acids. V shed 1 base and J shed 4 bases, with 13 bases lying between them. CDR3 sequence reads: CASSQVGWESTGELFF. For the CDR3, the DNA is TGTGCCAGCAGCCAAGTAGGGTGGGAGAGCACCGGGGAGCTGTTTTTT.

The chain uses TRBV2 and TRBJ2-1; 8 nucleotides match TRBD2. The CDR3 totals 15 residues. Per the germline V gene, CDR1 is SNHLY and CDR2 is FYNNEI. V was clipped by 1 base and J by 8 bases; unmatched bases: 7. Here the CDR3 DNA reads TGTGCCAGCAGTGAAGGGAATAGAGCGGGAGATGAGCAGTTCTTC. As protein: CASSEGNRAGDEQFF.

The V call is TRBV5-1, the J call TRBJ2-1; 12 positions match TRBD2. The CDR3 covers 16 residues. Germline lookup yields CDR1 SGHRS and CDR2 YFSETQ. J was trimmed by 6 bases and V by 4 bases; bases with no gene match: 8. CDR3: CASSATSGSLFNEQFF. CDR3 nucleotides: TGCGCCAGCAGCGCGACTAGCGGGAGTCTGTTCAATGAGCAGTTCTTC. Combining the CDR3 with reference TRBV5-1 and TRBJ2-1 gives the whole variable domain KAGVTQTPRYLIKTRGQQVTLSCSPISGHRSVSWYQQTPGQGLQFLFEYFSETQRNKGNFPGRFSGRQFSNSRSEMNVSTLELGDSALYLCASSATSGSLFNEQFFGPGTRLTVL.

This clone was counted a single time. The rearrangement links TRBV7-6 to TRBJ2-3; 9 bases fit TRBD2. CDR1 and CDR2 (germline): SGHVS, FNYEAQ. The CDR3 sequence is 16 residues long. The trim removed 2 bases at V and 5 bases at J, leaving 8 bases unmatched. CDR3 DNA sequence: TGTGCCAGCAGCTTAAGTAGCGGGAGTGGTATAGATACGCAGTATTTT. Translated, it gives CASSLSSGSGIDTQYF.

The V and J genes are TRBV2 and TRBJ2-2; 14 bases match TRBD2. This CDR3 contains 16 residues. Germline V lookup: CDR1 SNHLY, CDR2 FYNNEI. The V gene end was trimmed by 5 bases and the J gene end by 5 bases; junction bases not matched to a gene: 4. DNA for the CDR3: TGTGCCAGCAGTCACGGACTAGCGGGGGGAACCGGGGAGCTGTTTTTT. Protein: CASSHGLAGGTGELFF.

The V call is TRBV5-4, the J call TRBJ2-7, with TRBD2 as a possible D gene (5 bases). The germline CDR1 and CDR2 sequences are SGHNT and YYREEE (reference sequence). The V end was cut by 4 bases, the J end by 2 bases, with 16 bases between. CDR3 length: 15 residues. Written as DNA, the CDR3 is TGTGCCAGCAGCCCGGGCCCCGGGATCCCCTACGAGCAGTACTTC. Protein sequence: CASSPGPGIPYEQYF. The variable domain in full, with the rest retrieved from reference TRBV5-4 and TRBJ2-7, is ETGVTQSPTHLIKTRGQQVTLRCSSQSGHNTVSWYQQALGQGPQFIFQYYREEENGRGNFPPRFSGLQFPNYSSELNVNALELDDSALYLCASSPGPGIPYEQYFGPGTRLTVT.

The chain couples TRBV3-1 (or the pseudogene TRBV3-2) to TRBJ2-3; 10 nucleotides agree with TRBD2. This CDR3 contains 17 residues. Trimming took 4 bases from V and 4 from J; bases not matched to a gene: 11. Germline-derived CDR1 and CDR2 are LGHDT and YNNKEL (reference sequence). The CDR3 DNA reads as TGTGCCAGCAGCCCCTTTCCTAGCGGGAGAGGGTCAGATACGCAGTATTTT. As protein: CASSPFPSGRGSDTQYF.

This chain uses TRBV5-6 with TRBJ2-1; 14 nucleotides line up with TRBD2. Per the germline V gene, CDR1 is SGHDT and CDR2 is YYEEEE. This CDR3 spans 18 amino acids. J gave up 4 bases and V 3 bases, and 9 bases lay outside the gene matches. The CDR3 region has the DNA TGTGCCAGCAGCTGGGGACTAGCGGGAGCGGATAGGTACAATGAGCAGTTCTTC. It is translated as CASSWGLAGADRYNEQFF.

The rearrangement uses TRBV27 and TRBJ1-5; a weak D match, TRBD1 (5 bases). Looked up from germline, CDR1 is MNHEY and CDR2 is SMNVEV (reference sequence). This CDR3 is 15 amino acids long. Trimming removed 2 bases at V and 2 bases at J, with 10 bases between. CDR3 residues: CASSLNGGGNQPQHF. Written as DNA, the CDR3 is TGTGCCAGCAGTTTAAACGGGGGTGGCAATCAGCCCCAGCATTTT.

The rearrangement links TRBV5-5 to TRBJ2-7; D ambiguous. Germline CDR1 is SGHKS and CDR2 is YYEKEE (reference sequence). Trimming shortened V by 0 bases and J by 2 bases, and 12 bases separated the two germline ends. This CDR3 is built from 15 residues. The CDR3 reads CASSLVAEQTYEQYF. DNA of the CDR3: TGTGCCAGCAGCTTGGTTGCGGAGCAAACCTACGAGCAGTACTTC.

The chain carries TRBV5-4 and TRBJ2-5, with TRBD2 matching 11 bases. J gave up 5 bases and V 6 bases, and 9 bases lay outside the gene matches. CDR3 length: 15 amino acids. Germline assignment: CDR1 SGHNT and CDR2 YYREEE (reference sequence). The CDR3 sequence: CASTELAGAGETQYF. The CDR3 nucleotides are TGTGCCAGCACCGAACTAGCGGGAGCGGGCGAGACCCAGTACTTC.

The V call is TRBV10-3, the J call TRBJ2-1; possibly TRBD2 for D (6 bases). Trimming removed 6 bases from V and 3 bases from J, with 18 bases in between. Germline values: CDR1 ENHRY, CDR2 SYGVKD. The CDR3 runs 16 residues. The CDR3 DNA reads TGTGCCATCAGGGGAGGTGAGGCGGGATTCTACAATGAGCAGTTCTTC. It specifies CAIRGGEAGFYNEQFF.

The genes are TRBV11-2 and TRBJ1-2; D call uncertain. This CDR3 region has 14 residues. Germline CDR1 is SGHAT and CDR2 is FQNNGV. V was pared by 5 bases and J by 7 bases, with 17 bases between. CDR3 region: CASSPGETWSGYTF. The CDR3 nucleotides read TGTGCCAGCAGCCCCGGGGAGACGTGGAGTGGCTACACCTTC. The full variable domain, in which reference TRBV11-2 and TRBJ1-2 provide the parts outside the CDR3, is EAGVAQSPRYKIIEKRQSVAFWCNPISGHATLYWYQQILGQGPKLLIQFQNNGVVDDSQLPKDRFSAERLKGVDSTLKIQPAKLEDSAVYLCASSPGETWSGYTFGSGTRLTVV.

CDR3 sequence: CASSSSGQGLGYTF. The CDR3 DNA reads TGTGCCAGTAGCTCCTCAGGACAGGGGTTGGGCTACACCTTC. The V call is TRBV19, the J call TRBJ1-2; 9 positions match TRBD1. CDR3 length: 14 residues. The trim removed 6 bases at V and 8 bases at J, leaving 10 bases unmatched. Germline V gives CDR1 LNHDA, CDR2 SQIVND (reference sequence). Using reference TRBV19 and TRBJ1-2 for the parts outside the CDR3, the full variable domain is DGGITQSPKYLFRKEGQNVTLSCEQNLNHDAMYWYRQDPGQGLRLIYYSQIVNDFQKGDIAEGYSVSREKKESFPLTVTSAQKNPTAFYLCASSSSGQGLGYTFGSGTRLTVV.

The genes are TRBV6-5 and TRBJ2-2; 7 positions agree with TRBD1. Germline lookup yields CDR1 MNHEY and CDR2 SVGAGI. V lost 11 bases, J lost 0 bases, and 3 bases stayed unmatched. The CDR3 covers 13 residues. The DNA of the CDR3 is TGTGCCGTGACAGGGCCGAACACCGGGGAGCTGTTTTTT. It codes for CAVTGPNTGELFF.

This clone has only one observation. The V call is TRBV6-6, the J call TRBJ1-2, with 7 bases identical to TRBD1. The ends lost 6 bases at V and 6 bases at J; junction bases unmatched: 13. Per germline, CDR1 MNHNY and CDR2 SVGAGI (reference sequence). This CDR3 spans 15 amino acids. CDR3 DNA: TGTGCCAGCAGATTAACGACGGACAGGTCAAATGGCTACACCTTC. Its protein is CASRLTTDRSNGYTF.

This chain connects TRBV24-1 to TRBJ2-5; 7 bases match TRBD1. Germline values: CDR1 KGHDR, CDR2 SFDVKD. V lost 3 bases, J lost 4 bases, and 4 bases stayed unmatched. The CDR3 runs to 14 residues. This CDR3 reads CATSDQHRGETQYF. DNA for the CDR3: TGTGCCACCAGTGATCAGCACAGGGGAGAGACCCAGTACTTC.